Listed here is a single TCR beta chain. Cohorts were based on clinical histories the participants reported. These data come from a study of blood T cell repertoires in COVID-19. Overall study context: Samples came from the United States, Italy and Spain, spanning acute and convalescent COVID-19.

V shed 5 bases and J shed 0 bases, with 10 bases lying between them. CDR3 length equals 14 residues. Germline V gene sequence: CDR1 MGHDK, CDR2 SYGVNS. The protocol was immunoSEQ multiplex PCR, while the TCRdb copy is restricted to in-frame clones and leaves out a portion. The repertoire consists of under 300,000 clones, with roughly nine tenths occurring once and the leading ten covering less than 2%. Sequences were obtained from PBMCs or T cells enriched from blood (not recorded which). The chain recombines TRBV25-1 with TRBJ1-2, with TRBD1 as a possible D gene (5 bases). This clonotype was sampled from a woman between 55 and 75 years old who had recovered from COVID-19. The CDR3 DNA is TGTGCCAGCAGTCCAGGGATATCTAACTATGGCTACACCTTC. Translated: CASSPGISNYGYTF.